The 27 T cell receptor beta chains below all came from one sample that was sequenced in a study of type 1 and type 2 diabetes patients. Genomic DNA was the PCR template. Amplification of the beta chain CDR3 used 30 forward and 13 reverse multiplex primers. TCRdb used MiXCR to reprocess the multiplex PCR reads, holding one entry per CDR3 protein. The data contain about 290,000 distinct CDR3 sequences, roughly 50% of them singletons. Source material: peripheral blood mononuclear cells (PBMCs). The source is a man aged 18 to 35 with type 2 diabetes.

V is TRBV30 and J is TRBJ1-1; the D is unclear. Germline loops: CDR1 GTSNPN, CDR2 SVGIG (reference sequence). The V end lost 5 bases, the J end lost 5 bases, and 9 bases lay between the germline ends. CDR3 length: 11 amino acids. The CDR3 spells CAWGPATEAFF. DNA of the CDR3: TGTGCCTGGGGCCCGGCAACTGAAGCTTTCTTT. The complete variable domain, with remaining parts taken from reference TRBV30 and TRBJ1-1, reads SQTIHQWPATLVQPVGSPLSLECTVEGTSNPNLYWYRQAAGRGLQLLFYSVGIGQISSEVPQNLSASRPQDRQFILSSKKLLLSDSGFYLCAWGPATEAFFGQGTRLTVV.

The gene calls are TRBV5-1 and TRBJ2-3; D remains unclear. The germline V gene has CDR1 SGHRS and CDR2 YFSETQ. The CDR3 extends over 13 amino acids. V dropped 1 base and J dropped 4 bases, with 7 bases sitting between them. CDR3 sequence: CASSLSFADTQYF. DNA of the CDR3: TGCGCCAGCAGCTTGAGTTTCGCAGATACGCAGTATTTT.

This clonotype was seen ten or more times. The chain couples TRBV7-8 to TRBJ2-7; D is undetermined. Germline V gene sequence: CDR1 SGHVS, CDR2 FQNEAQ. CDR3 size: 12 residues. Trimming left V 5 bases short and J 5 bases short, with 10 bases between. CDR3 amino acids: CASSPLNDEQYF. The CDR3 nucleotides are TGTGCCAGCAGCCCCCTAAACGACGAGCAGTACTTC.

The chain combines TRBV11-1 with TRBJ2-7; TRBD1 agrees at 7 bases. Germline values: CDR1 SGHAT, CDR2 FQDESV (reference sequence). This CDR3 region has 16 residues. J gave up 6 bases and V 3 bases, and 14 bases lay outside the gene matches. CDR3 region: CASSFNRGYSYSEQYF. CDR3 nucleotide sequence: TGTGCCAGCAGCTTTAACAGGGGCTACTCTTATTCCGAGCAGTACTTC.

The V call is TRBV27, the J call TRBJ2-5, with 7 bases matching TRBD1. Germline loops: CDR1 MNHEY, CDR2 SMNVEV (reference sequence). Germline trimming cut 6 bases from V and 3 bases from J; bases unmatched to any gene: 1. CDR3 length: 12 residues. For the CDR3, the DNA is TGTGCCAGCAGCACAGGGGAAGAGACCCAGTACTTC. Protein sequence: CASSTGEETQYF.

This clonotype was picked up many times. The V call is TRBV15, the J call TRBJ1-4; 7 nucleotides align to TRBD1. In germline, CDR1 is LNHNV, CDR2 YYDKDF (reference sequence). This CDR3 has 15 amino acids. J lost 10 bases, V lost 3 bases, and 11 bases had no gene match. CDR3 residues: CATSRAGTEFVKLFF. The CDR3 coding sequence is TGTGCCACCAGCAGGGCAGGGACAGAATTTGTAAAACTGTTTTTT.

A single count supports this clonotype. This chain links TRBV7-7 with TRBJ1-1; no clear D. This CDR3 contains 14 residues. Germline-derived CDR1 and CDR2 are SSHAT and FNYEAQ (reference sequence). The CDR3 reads CASGPSSVYTEAFF. CDR3 DNA: TGTGCTAGCGGTCCAAGTAGTGTGTATACTGAAGCTTTCTTT. The whole variable domain, filled in from reference TRBV7-7 and TRBJ1-1, reads GAGVSQSPRYKVTKRGQDVTLRCDPISSHATLYWYQQALGQGPEFLTYFNYEAQPDKSGLPSDRFSAERPEGSISTLTIQRTEQRDSAMYRCASGPSSVYTEAFFGQGTRLTVV.

This clonotype was counted at least ten times. V usage is TRBV6-6 and J usage is TRBJ2-5; 9 bases are a match to TRBD1. The CDR3 has 16 amino acids. The germline V gene encodes CDR1 MNHNY and CDR2 SVGAGI (reference sequence). V shed 2 bases and J 2 bases; nucleotides not matched to a gene: 6. The chain's CDR3 is CASSYTSGTGQETQYF. CDR3 coding DNA: TGTGCCAGCAGTTACACCAGTGGGACAGGGCAAGAGACCCAGTACTTC.

The chain combines TRBV9 with TRBJ2-1; D is possibly TRBD2 (6 bases). The CDR3 totals 14 residues. V was cut by 1 base and J by 9 bases, with 14 bases left in between. Germline V gene sequence: CDR1 SGDLS, CDR2 YYNGEE. Here the CDR3 DNA reads TGTGCCAGCAGCGTAACGGGAGCGGCTAGTGAGCAGTTCTTC. This translates into CASSVTGAASEQFF.

This clonotype was found many times. V and J are TRBV2 and TRBJ2-5, with TRBD1 matching 11 bases. The germline CDR1 and CDR2 sequences are SNHLY and FYNNEI. The CDR3 sequence is 15 residues long. V was clipped by 8 bases and J by 5 bases; unmatched bases: 10. This chain's CDR3 is CASPRDRGRRETQYF. The CDR3 DNA sequence: TGTGCCAGCCCCCGGGACAGGGGGAGGCGGGAGACCCAGTACTTC.

The chain links TRBV28 to TRBJ2-7; 10 bases match TRBD1. V lost 6 bases to trimming and J lost 6 bases; unmatched junction nucleotides: 11. Per germline, CDR1 MDHEN and CDR2 SYDVKM. This CDR3 is built from 15 residues. As DNA, the CDR3 is TGTGCCAGCAGCCAAGCCGGGACAGGGGTGGGCGAGCAGTACTTC. As protein: CASSQAGTGVGEQYF. The full variable domain, rest sourced from reference TRBV28 and TRBJ2-7, is DVKVTQSSRYLVKRTGEKVFLECVQDMDHENMFWYRQDPGLGLRLIYFSYDVKMKEKGDIPEGYSVSREKKERFSLILESASTNQTSMYLCASSQAGTGVGEQYFGPGTRLTVT.

The V call is TRBV7-2, the J call TRBJ1-1, with a weak D call TRBD1 (5 bases). The CDR3 runs to 14 residues. The V end was cut by 2 bases, the J end by 1 base, with 8 bases between. Looked up from germline, CDR1 is SGHTA and CDR2 is FQGNSA. This chain's CDR3 is CASSLQGSNTEAFF. CDR3 coding DNA: TGTGCCAGCAGCTTACAGGGATCGAACACTGAAGCTTTCTTT. Looking up the rest from reference TRBV7-2 and TRBJ1-1 gives the full variable domain: GAGVSQSPSNKVTEKGKDVELRCDPISGHTALYWYRQSLGQGLEFLIYFQGNSAPDKSGLPSDRFSAERTGGSVSTLTIQRTQQEDSAVYLCASSLQGSNTEAFFGQGTRLTVV.

To note about this clonotype: A read error may be the cause here, since a much bigger clone is one base away. The chain is built from TRBV2 and TRBJ2-7, with a tentative D call TRBD1 (5 bases). V lost 0 bases to trimming and J lost 4 bases, with 16 bases between them. The CDR3 totals 16 residues. CDR1 is SNHLY and CDR2 is FYNNEI in the germline V gene. The CDR3 reads CASSEAISRGQYEQYF. The CDR3 DNA sequence: TGTGCCAGCAGTGAAGCAATATCAAGGGGCCAATACGAGCAGTACTTC.

The genes are TRBV6-5 and TRBJ2-1, with 9 bases identical to TRBD2. The CDR3 consists of 16 residues. Trimming at V came to 4 bases and at J to 3 bases, leaving 7 bases not matched to a gene. Germline V gene sequence: CDR1 MNHEY, CDR2 SVGAGI. The CDR3 DNA sequence: TGTGCCAGCAGTTTAATAGCGGGAGCCAGCTACAATGAGCAGTTCTTC. Its protein is CASSLIAGASYNEQFF.

In regard to this clonotype: One junction end disagrees with the germline gene, perhaps due to a read error. This chain links TRBV6-6 with TRBJ2-6, with TRBD2 matching over 11 bases. This CDR3 comprises 16 residues. Looked up from germline, CDR1 is MNHNY and CDR2 is SVGAGI (reference sequence). The CDR3: CAISLAGGSGANVLTF. The CDR3 bases are TGTGCCATCAGTCTAGCGGGAGGCTCTGGGGCCAACGTCCTGACTTTC.

The rearrangement uses TRBV19 and TRBJ2-1; D call uncertain. V gave up 3 bases and J gave up 6 bases, with 9 bases separating them. Germline assignment: CDR1 LNHDA and CDR2 SQIVND (reference sequence). The CDR3 loop spans 13 amino acids. Here the CDR3 DNA reads TGTGCCAGTAGTATGGGTTCGCGCAATGAGCAGTTCTTC. Translated: CASSMGSRNEQFF.

This clonotype has more than one count but fewer than ten. The chain joins TRBV4-1 to TRBJ2-3; no clear D gene. There are 16 residues in the CDR3. Germline CDR1 and CDR2: MGHRA and YSYEKL. The V end lost 0 bases, the J end lost 0 bases, and 10 bases lay between the germline ends. The CDR3 DNA reads as TGCGCCAGCAGCCAAGAAAAAGGGTCTAGCACAGATACGCAGTATTTT. This sequence encodes CASSQEKGSSTDTQYF.

The chain recombines TRBV6-1 with TRBJ2-7, with 8 bases identical to TRBD1. Per the germline V gene, CDR1 is MNHNS and CDR2 is SASEGT. The CDR3 has 13 residues. Germline trimming cut 8 bases from V and 6 bases from J; bases unmatched to any gene: 9. DNA for the CDR3: TGTGCCAGCGCAGGGGGCGCGCGGCGCGAGCAGTACTTC. As protein: CASAGGARREQYF.

The sample holds one count of this clonotype. This sequence joins TRBV20-1 and TRBJ1-2; the D is unclear. The CDR3 has 8 residues. Trimming shortened V by 6 bases and J by 12 bases, and 8 bases separated the two germline ends. In germline, CDR1 is DFQATT, CDR2 SNEGSKA (reference sequence). The CDR3 DNA reads TGCAGTGCGAACCGGGACACCTTC. It translates to CSANRDTF.

The genes are TRBV18 and TRBJ2-7; the D gene could be TRBD1 or TRBD2 (6 bases each). In germline, CDR1 is KGHSH, CDR2 LQKENI. The CDR3 loop spans 16 amino acids. The V end lost 2 bases, the J end lost 2 bases, and 16 bases lay between the germline ends. The DNA for the CDR3 is TGTGCCAGCTCACCAGGTATAGGGGGGAAGGCCTACGAGCAGTACTTC. This encodes CASSPGIGGKAYEQYF.

In its sample, this clonotype was seen many times. The rearrangement links TRBV2 to TRBJ2-7; 15 positions match TRBD2. The CDR3 loop spans 14 amino acids. V lost 9 bases, J lost 6 bases, and 6 bases stayed unmatched. From germline, CDR1 is SNHLY and CDR2 FYNNEI. The CDR3 DNA is TGTGCCAGGGGAGGACTAGCGGGAGGGCGCGAGCAGTACTTC. Its protein product is CARGGLAGGREQYF.

This clonotype was counted between two and nine times. Relative to the germline gene, one junction end is altered; a read error may explain this. The V call is TRBV7-7, the J call TRBJ2-7; D is perhaps TRBD1 (6 bases). The CDR3 consists of 13 residues. Germline CDR1 SSHAT, CDR2 FNYEAQ (reference sequence). This CDR3 is CASSPKQGDEQYF. CDR3 DNA: TGTGCTAGCAGTCCGAAACAGGGCGACGAGCAGTACTTC.

V is TRBV6-6 and J is TRBJ1-2; no definite D call. The germline V and J ends were trimmed by 0 bases and 3 bases, with 8 bases remaining between them. CDR1 is MNHNY, CDR2 SVGAGI, per germline (reference sequence). The CDR3 is made up of 14 amino acids. CDR3 residues: CASSYSSGDYGYTF. CDR3 coding DNA: TGTGCCAGCAGTTACTCGTCCGGGGACTATGGCTACACCTTC.

The chain carries TRBV4-2 and TRBJ1-2; 7 nucleotides match TRBD1. The CDR3 loop spans 16 amino acids. Unmatched junction bases numbered 8, after V lost 0 bases and J lost 4 bases. Germline-derived CDR1 and CDR2 are LGHNA and YNFKEQ. For the CDR3, the DNA is TGTGCCAGCAGCCAAGAGAGGGGGACAGAACTCTATGGCTACACCTTC. This codes for CASSQERGTELYGYTF.

On this clonotype itself: The CDR3 carries no conserved terminal phenylalanine or tryptophan, so it likely arises from a read error. V usage is TRBV10-1 and J usage is TRBJ1-2; TRBD1 might be the D (5 bases). Germline CDR1 and CDR2: WNHNN and SYGVQD (reference sequence). CDR3 length: 14 residues. The CDR3 protein is CAIRETDTNYGYTI. The CDR3 bases are TGTGCCATCAGGGAGACAGATACTAACTATGGCTACACCATC.

The V call is TRBV20-1, the J call TRBJ2-1, with 15 bases identical to TRBD2. The CDR3 totals 14 residues. CDR1 is DFQATT, CDR2 SNEGSKA, per germline (reference sequence). V shed 6 bases, J shed 5 bases, and the junction held 2 bases outside the gene matches. CDR3 sequence (DNA): TGCAGTGCGGGACTAGCGGGAGGCCACAATGAGCAGTTCTTC. Translating it yields CSAGLAGGHNEQFF.

The J gene is TRBJ2-7, the V gene TRBV20-1, with D possibly matching TRBD2 (6 bases). CDR3 length equals 11 residues. Germline V lookup: CDR1 DFQATT, CDR2 SNEGSKA (reference sequence). V lost 5 bases, J lost 7 bases, and 12 bases lay in between. The CDR3 here is CSARGTGEQYF. CDR3 sequence (DNA): TGCAGTGCTCGGGGGACGGGGGAGCAGTACTTC.